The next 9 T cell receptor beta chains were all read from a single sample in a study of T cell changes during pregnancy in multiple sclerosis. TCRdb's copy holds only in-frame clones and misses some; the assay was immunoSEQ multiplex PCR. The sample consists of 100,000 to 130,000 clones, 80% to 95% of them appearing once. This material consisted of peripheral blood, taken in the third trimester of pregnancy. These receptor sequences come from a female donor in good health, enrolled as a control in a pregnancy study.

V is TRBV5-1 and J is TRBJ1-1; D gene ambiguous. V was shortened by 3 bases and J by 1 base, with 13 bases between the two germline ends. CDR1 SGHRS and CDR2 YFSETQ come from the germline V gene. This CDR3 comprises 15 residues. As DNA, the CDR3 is TGCGCCAGCAGCTACTCCGGGATAGAGAACACTGAAGCTTTCTTT. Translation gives CASSYSGIENTEAFF. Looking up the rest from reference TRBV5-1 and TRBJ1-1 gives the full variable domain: KAGVTQTPRYLIKTRGQQVTLSCSPISGHRSVSWYQQTPGQGLQFLFEYFSETQRNKGNFPGRFSGRQFSNSRSEMNVSTLELGDSALYLCASSYSGIENTEAFFGQGTRLTVV.

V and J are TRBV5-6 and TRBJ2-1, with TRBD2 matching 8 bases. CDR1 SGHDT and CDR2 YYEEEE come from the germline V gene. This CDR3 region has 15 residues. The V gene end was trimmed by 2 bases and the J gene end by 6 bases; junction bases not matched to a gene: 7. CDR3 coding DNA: TGTGCCAGCAGCTTAGGGCGGGGGGTAGTCAATGAGCAGTTCTTC. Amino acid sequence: CASSLGRGVVNEQFF.

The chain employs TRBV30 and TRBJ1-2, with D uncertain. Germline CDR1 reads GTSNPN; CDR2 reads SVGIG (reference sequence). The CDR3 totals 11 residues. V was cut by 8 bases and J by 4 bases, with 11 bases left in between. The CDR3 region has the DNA TGTGCCGGAAGGACTATCTATGGCTACACCTTC. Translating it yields CAGRTIYGYTF.

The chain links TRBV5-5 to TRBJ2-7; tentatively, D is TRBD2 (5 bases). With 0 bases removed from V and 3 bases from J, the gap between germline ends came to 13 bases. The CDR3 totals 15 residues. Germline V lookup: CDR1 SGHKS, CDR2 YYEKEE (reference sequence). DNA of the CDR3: TGTGCCAGCAGCTTGGGGCCTGGACTGGACTACGAGCAGTACTTC. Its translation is CASSLGPGLDYEQYF.

This chain's CDR3 is CASTTGGRLFF. In DNA, the CDR3 is TGTGCCAGTACCACAGGCGGTAGACTGTTTTTT. The V and J genes are TRBV19 and TRBJ1-4, with D possibly being TRBD1 (5 bases). CDR1 and CDR2 from the germline V gene are LNHDA and SQIVND (reference sequence). Trimming cost V 7 bases and J 13 bases, with 13 bases left between them. The CDR3 runs to 11 residues.

For the CDR3, the DNA is TGTGCCAGCAGCCTTTTGACCGGGGAGCTGTTTTTT. Protein: CASSLLTGELFF. The chain employs TRBV7-3 and TRBJ2-2; D is unresolved. This CDR3 is 12 amino acids long. V was clipped by 5 bases and J by 5 bases, with 6 bases between them. Germline V gives CDR1 SGHTA, CDR2 FQGTGA.

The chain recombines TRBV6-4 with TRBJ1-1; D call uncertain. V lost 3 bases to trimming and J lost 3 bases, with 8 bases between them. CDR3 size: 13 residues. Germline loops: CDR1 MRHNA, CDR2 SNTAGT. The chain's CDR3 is CASSEQTDTEAFF. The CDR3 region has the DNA TGTGCCAGCAGTGAACAGACGGACACTGAAGCTTTCTTT.

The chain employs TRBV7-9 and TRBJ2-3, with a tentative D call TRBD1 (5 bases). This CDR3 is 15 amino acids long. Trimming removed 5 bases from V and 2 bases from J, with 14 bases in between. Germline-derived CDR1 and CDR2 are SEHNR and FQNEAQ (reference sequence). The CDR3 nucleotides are TGTGCCAGCAGCCCACCAGGGATTTCCACAGATACGCAGTATTTT. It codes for CASSPPGISTDTQYF.

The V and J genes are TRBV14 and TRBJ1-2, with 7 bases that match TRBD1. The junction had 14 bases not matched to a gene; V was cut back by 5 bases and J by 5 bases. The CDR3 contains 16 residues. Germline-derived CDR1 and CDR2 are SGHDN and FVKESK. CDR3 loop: CASSSIGQELSYGYTF. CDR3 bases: TGTGCCAGCAGCTCAATAGGACAGGAATTGTCGTATGGCTACACCTTC.